Below, 2 T cell receptor beta chains from the same sample are listed, as sequenced in a study of identical twins. TCRdb recomputed calls from the 5' RACE reads with MiXCR, one row per CDR3 protein. The sample includes 1.5 million or so distinct CDR3 sequences, around 33% of them seen just once. Sequencing was done on a sample of cord blood. Receptors originate from a newborn girl in good health.

In this sample, this clonotype turned up a few times. The rearrangement joins TRBV4-1 to TRBJ2-7; 13 positions agree with TRBD2. The CDR3 runs to 16 residues. The V gene's germline CDR1 is MGHRA and CDR2 YSYEKL. Germline trimming cut 5 bases from V and 0 bases from J; bases unmatched to any gene: 4. DNA for the CDR3: TGCGCCAGCAGCGGACTAGCGGGAGTGAGCTCCTACGAGCAGTACTTC. Translation gives CASSGLAGVSSYEQYF.

V and J are TRBV6-2 or TRBV6-3 and TRBJ2-3, with 10 bases fitting TRBD2. This CDR3 is 20 amino acids long. Trimming took 6 bases from V and 0 from J; bases not matched to a gene: 18. The germline gives CDR1 MNHEY, CDR2 SVGEGT. CDR3 sequence (DNA): TGTGCCAGCAGGTTACGCGAGCCCGGGACTAGCGATACTAGCACAGATACGCAGTATTTT. It encodes CASRLREPGTSDTSTDTQYF.